A selection of T cell receptor beta chains follows, all from one sample in a study of blood T cell repertoires in COVID-19. Assay used: immunoSEQ multiplex PCR; TCRdb lists only in-frame clones, some missing. The data show about 280,000 clones, roughly four fifths seen once. The sequencing input was peripheral blood. These receptors all come from a woman in her 50s who had recovered from COVID-19. Each CDR3 is given with its conserved first and last residue. The order of the fields is D gene, J gene, V gene, clone size, CDR3 protein, CDR3 DNA. A D gene is named only where the DNA matches it firmly. A row's size may be missing; if present it is once, few, many or a size class.

d_call: -; j_call: TRBJ1-2; v_call: TRBV28; clone_size: -; cdr3_aa: CASSSPNYGYTF; cdr3_nt: TGTGCCAGCAGTTCCCCGAACTATGGCTACACCTTC
d_call: -; j_call: TRBJ1-5; v_call: TRBV19; clone_size: once; cdr3_aa: CASTGPNQPQHF; cdr3_nt: TGTGCCAGCACAGGGCCGAATCAGCCCCAGCATTTT
d_call: -; j_call: TRBJ1-4; v_call: TRBV6-2/TRBV6-3; clone_size: once; cdr3_aa: CASSFRQSTTNEKLFF; cdr3_nt: TGTGCCAGCAGTTTTCGACAGTCTACAACTAATGAAAAACTGTTTTTT
d_call: TRBD2; j_call: TRBJ2-1; v_call: TRBV19; clone_size: -; cdr3_aa: CASSRTSGSPLGFF; cdr3_nt: TGTGCCAGTAGCCGGACTAGCGGGAGCCCCTTGGGGTTCTTC
d_call: -; j_call: TRBJ2-7; v_call: TRBV28; clone_size: few; cdr3_aa: CASSLAGRPSRHVF; cdr3_nt: TGTGCCAGCAGTTTGGCGGGACGGCCTAGCCGCCACGTATTC
d_call: TRBD2; j_call: TRBJ2-1; v_call: TRBV4-3; clone_size: -; cdr3_aa: CASSQGLGASGGYNEQFF; cdr3_nt: TGCGCCAGCAGCCAGGGCTTAGGAGCTAGCGGGGGGTACAATGAGCAGTTCTTC
d_call: -; j_call: TRBJ1-1; v_call: TRBV7-2; clone_size: -; cdr3_aa: CASTSWRGVKTEAFF; cdr3_nt: TGTGCCAGCACCTCATGGCGGGGTGTTAAAACTGAAGCTTTCTTT
d_call: -; j_call: TRBJ2-5; v_call: TRBV20-1; clone_size: -; cdr3_aa: CSASSEKRRIVYQETQYF; cdr3_nt: TGCAGTGCTAGTAGCGAGAAACGCCGGATCGTGTACCAAGAGACCCAGTACTTC
d_call: -; j_call: TRBJ2-2; v_call: TRBV5-1; clone_size: -; cdr3_aa: CASSLGPARTGELFF; cdr3_nt: TGCGCCAGCAGCTTGGGGCCCGCCAGGACCGGGGAGCTGTTTTTT
d_call: TRBD1; j_call: TRBJ2-6; v_call: TRBV4-3; clone_size: -; cdr3_aa: CASSRLGTGSSGANVLTF; cdr3_nt: TGCGCCAGCAGCCGGCTAGGGACAGGGAGCTCTGGGGCCAACGTCCTGACTTTC
d_call: -; j_call: TRBJ2-7; v_call: TRBV6-5; clone_size: -; cdr3_aa: CATTHQVYEQYF; cdr3_nt: TGTGCCACCACTCATCAGGTTTACGAGCAGTACTTC
d_call: TRBD2; j_call: TRBJ2-1; v_call: TRBV6-2/TRBV6-3; clone_size: few; cdr3_aa: CASSKRLAGGIYNEQFF; cdr3_nt: TGTGCCAGCAGTAAAAGACTAGCGGGGGGGATATACAATGAGCAGTTCTTC
d_call: -; j_call: TRBJ2-7; v_call: TRBV6-5; clone_size: -; cdr3_aa: CASSHYEQYF; cdr3_nt: TGTGCCAGCAGCCACTACGAGCAGTACTTC
d_call: -; j_call: TRBJ2-1; v_call: TRBV4-2; clone_size: -; cdr3_aa: CASSHDTGVGAYNEQFF; cdr3_nt: TGTGCCAGCAGCCACGATACGGGAGTGGGCGCCTACAATGAGCAGTTCTTC
d_call: TRBD1; j_call: TRBJ1-1; v_call: TRBV11-1; clone_size: -; cdr3_aa: CASTATGGTNTEAFF; cdr3_nt: TGTGCCAGCACGGCGACAGGGGGCACGAACACTGAAGCTTTCTTT
d_call: -; j_call: TRBJ1-6; v_call: TRBV3-1/TRBV3-2; clone_size: -; cdr3_aa: CASSRGGRDNSPLHF; cdr3_nt: TGTGCCAGCAGCCGAGGGGGAAGGGATAATTCACCCCTCCACTTT
d_call: TRBD2; j_call: TRBJ2-1; v_call: TRBV18; clone_size: -; cdr3_aa: CASSPAPGLAGPEQFF; cdr3_nt: TGTGCCAGCTCACCAGCGCCAGGACTAGCGGGACCGGAGCAGTTCTTC
d_call: -; j_call: TRBJ1-5; v_call: TRBV27; clone_size: -; cdr3_aa: CASSSQGPNQPQHF; cdr3_nt: TGTGCCAGCAGTTCGCAGGGGCCCAATCAGCCCCAGCATTTT
d_call: -; j_call: TRBJ2-7; v_call: TRBV19; clone_size: -; cdr3_aa: CASSIVGALAPYEQYF; cdr3_nt: TGTGCCAGTAGTATTGTAGGCGCGTTAGCCCCCTACGAGCAGTACTTC
d_call: TRBD1; j_call: TRBJ2-7; v_call: TRBV6-5; clone_size: -; cdr3_aa: CASRQGALISYEQYF; cdr3_nt: TGTGCCAGCAGGCAGGGGGCGCTTATCTCCTACGAGCAGTACTTC
d_call: -; j_call: TRBJ1-1; v_call: TRBV6-5; clone_size: -; cdr3_aa: CASRRAGLAFF; cdr3_nt: TGTGCCAGCAGACGGGCGGGTTTAGCTTTCTTT
d_call: TRBD2; j_call: TRBJ2-7; v_call: TRBV7-9; clone_size: few; cdr3_aa: CASSLAAGGVEQYF; cdr3_nt: TGTGCCAGCAGCTTAGCAGCGGGAGGTGTCGAGCAGTACTTC
d_call: TRBD2; j_call: TRBJ2-7; v_call: TRBV6-5; clone_size: -; cdr3_aa: CASSYSLAGAYEQHF; cdr3_nt: TGTGCCAGCAGTTACTCGTTAGCGGGAGCTTACGAGCAGCACTTC
d_call: TRBD1; j_call: TRBJ1-3; v_call: TRBV7-9; clone_size: -; cdr3_aa: CASSPRTGNGNTIYF; cdr3_nt: TGTGCCAGCAGCCCCCGGACAGGGAATGGAAACACCATATATTTT
d_call: TRBD1; j_call: TRBJ1-1; v_call: TRBV9; clone_size: few; cdr3_aa: CASSVTGENTEAFF; cdr3_nt: TGTGCCAGCAGCGTCACAGGGGAGAACACTGAAGCTTTCTTT
d_call: -; j_call: TRBJ1-5; v_call: TRBV19; clone_size: -; cdr3_aa: CASRPRTENSNQPQHF; cdr3_nt: TGTGCCAGTAGACCTAGGACTGAAAATAGCAATCAGCCCCAGCATTTT
d_call: TRBD1; j_call: TRBJ1-6; v_call: TRBV5-1; clone_size: -; cdr3_aa: CASSLVGQGARGNNSPLHF; cdr3_nt: TGCGCCAGCAGCTTGGTCGGACAGGGGGCGAGAGGGAACAATTCACCCCTCCACTTT
d_call: -; j_call: TRBJ1-1; v_call: TRBV30; clone_size: once; cdr3_aa: CAWSGLGLAFF; cdr3_nt: TGTGCCTGGAGCGGACTCGGATTAGCTTTCTTT
d_call: -; j_call: TRBJ2-3; v_call: TRBV3-1/TRBV3-2; clone_size: -; cdr3_aa: CASSQDQGITDTQYF; cdr3_nt: TGTGCCAGCAGCCAAGACCAGGGGATCACAGATACGCAGTATTTT
d_call: -; j_call: TRBJ2-3; v_call: TRBV6-2/TRBV6-3; clone_size: -; cdr3_aa: CASSYERPPGSRTDTQYF; cdr3_nt: TGTGCCAGCAGTTACGAGCGCCCCCCAGGGTCTCGCACAGATACGCAGTATTTT
d_call: -; j_call: TRBJ1-3; v_call: TRBV7-2; clone_size: -; cdr3_aa: CASSLPWASGNTIYF; cdr3_nt: TGTGCCAGCAGCCTGCCATGGGCTTCTGGAAACACCATATATTTT
d_call: TRBD1; j_call: TRBJ2-1; v_call: TRBV30; clone_size: -; cdr3_aa: CAWRGKGQLYNEQFF; cdr3_nt: TGTGCCTGGAGGGGAAAGGGACAGTTATACAATGAGCAGTTCTTC
d_call: TRBD2; j_call: TRBJ2-2; v_call: TRBV7-9; clone_size: -; cdr3_aa: CASSLNSGSNTGELFF; cdr3_nt: TGTGCCAGCAGCTTAAATAGCGGGAGTAACACCGGGGAGCTGTTTTTT
d_call: TRBD2; j_call: TRBJ2-1; v_call: TRBV7-9; clone_size: -; cdr3_aa: CASSPPRLAVYNEQFF; cdr3_nt: TGTGCCAGCAGCCCTCCCCGACTAGCGGTTTACAATGAGCAGTTCTTC
d_call: -; j_call: TRBJ2-1; v_call: TRBV4-3; clone_size: -; cdr3_aa: CASSPSRTGLLGGRSYNEQFF; cdr3_nt: TGCGCCAGCAGCCCAAGTCGAACGGGACTGTTAGGAGGTCGGTCCTACAATGAGCAGTTCTTC
d_call: TRBD1; j_call: TRBJ2-3; v_call: TRBV6-4; clone_size: few; cdr3_aa: CASSGTGGDTQYF; cdr3_nt: TGTGCCAGCAGTGGGACAGGGGGCGATACGCAGTATTTT
d_call: -; j_call: TRBJ2-7; v_call: TRBV4-2; clone_size: -; cdr3_aa: CASSQGNSYEQYF; cdr3_nt: TGTGCCAGCAGCCAAGGAAACTCGTACGAGCAGTACTTC
d_call: TRBD2; j_call: TRBJ2-3; v_call: TRBV4-3; clone_size: -; cdr3_aa: CASSQLVLADNTDTQYF; cdr3_nt: TGCGCCAGCAGCCAACTAGTACTAGCGGACAACACAGATACGCAGTATTTT
d_call: TRBD1; j_call: TRBJ2-1; v_call: TRBV7-3; clone_size: -; cdr3_aa: CASSSQGDTEQFF; cdr3_nt: TGTGCCAGCAGCTCCCAGGGGGACACCGAGCAGTTCTTC
d_call: TRBD2; j_call: TRBJ2-1; v_call: TRBV4-3; clone_size: -; cdr3_aa: CASSQDWEAGGYNEQFF; cdr3_nt: TGCGCCAGCAGCCAAGATTGGGAAGCGGGAGGCTACAATGAGCAGTTCTTC
d_call: TRBD2; j_call: TRBJ2-2; v_call: TRBV7-3; clone_size: few; cdr3_aa: CASSLASGTNTGELFF; cdr3_nt: TGTGCCAGCAGCTTAGCCAGCGGGACGAACACCGGGGAGCTGTTTTTT
d_call: -; j_call: TRBJ2-7; v_call: TRBV10-3; clone_size: -; cdr3_aa: CAISGPGSPYEQYF; cdr3_nt: TGTGCCATCAGTGGCCCGGGATCTCCCTACGAGCAGTACTTC
d_call: -; j_call: TRBJ2-1; v_call: TRBV29-1; clone_size: -; cdr3_aa: CSVTTRGNNEQFF; cdr3_nt: TGCAGCGTTACGACTAGGGGAAACAATGAGCAGTTCTTC
d_call: -; j_call: TRBJ2-6; v_call: TRBV5-8; clone_size: few; cdr3_aa: CASSLGSVAGANVLTF; cdr3_nt: TGTGCCAGCAGCTTGGGGAGCGTGGCTGGGGCCAACGTCCTGACTTTC
d_call: -; j_call: TRBJ2-1; v_call: TRBV4-3; clone_size: -; cdr3_aa: CASSQAIAVSSYNEQFF; cdr3_nt: TGCGCCAGCAGCCAGGCAATAGCAGTGAGCTCCTACAATGAGCAGTTCTTC
d_call: TRBD1; j_call: TRBJ2-3; v_call: TRBV6-5; clone_size: -; cdr3_aa: CASSTGTGGTDTQYF; cdr3_nt: TGTGCCAGCAGCACGGGGACAGGGGGCACAGATACGCAGTATTTT
d_call: TRBD1; j_call: TRBJ1-2; v_call: TRBV6-2/TRBV6-3; clone_size: -; cdr3_aa: CASSYPRDRGLGNYGYTF; cdr3_nt: TGTGCCAGCAGTTACCCCCGGGACAGGGGGCTGGGGAACTATGGCTACACCTTC
d_call: -; j_call: TRBJ1-5; v_call: TRBV7-8; clone_size: -; cdr3_aa: CASSSRRGFNQPQHF; cdr3_nt: TGTGCCAGCAGCTCCAGACGGGGGTTCAATCAGCCCCAGCATTTT
d_call: -; j_call: TRBJ1-4; v_call: TRBV6-5; clone_size: -; cdr3_aa: CASNRDLNEKLFF; cdr3_nt: TGTGCCAGCAATCGGGATTTAAATGAAAAACTGTTTTTT
d_call: -; j_call: TRBJ2-3; v_call: TRBV15; clone_size: few; cdr3_aa: CATSRDDWRRAGTDTQYF; cdr3_nt: TGTGCCACCAGCAGAGATGACTGGCGCCGCGCGGGGACAGATACGCAGTATTTT
d_call: TRBD2; j_call: TRBJ2-5; v_call: TRBV10-2; clone_size: few; cdr3_aa: CASTIAGGTLETQYF; cdr3_nt: TGCGCCAGCACTATAGCGGGCGGGACGTTAGAGACCCAGTACTTC
d_call: TRBD1; j_call: TRBJ2-7; v_call: TRBV11-1; clone_size: -; cdr3_aa: CASSPRKGAAPYEQYF; cdr3_nt: TGTGCCAGCAGCCCCCGGAAGGGGGCCGCTCCCTACGAGCAGTACTTC
d_call: TRBD2; j_call: TRBJ2-1; v_call: TRBV9; clone_size: -; cdr3_aa: CASSKRASGSHEQFF; cdr3_nt: TGTGCCAGCAGCAAGCGGGCTAGCGGGAGCCATGAGCAGTTCTTC
d_call: -; j_call: TRBJ1-1; v_call: TRBV4-1; clone_size: -; cdr3_aa: CASRRPGGGSTEAFF; cdr3_nt: TGCGCCTCCCGACGGCCGGGAGGGGGGAGCACTGAAGCTTTCTTT
d_call: TRBD1; j_call: TRBJ1-3; v_call: TRBV18; clone_size: -; cdr3_aa: CASSRDSTSSGNTIYF; cdr3_nt: TGTGCCAGCTCACGGGACAGCACTAGCTCTGGAAACACCATATATTTT
d_call: TRBD2; j_call: TRBJ2-4; v_call: TRBV5-1; clone_size: -; cdr3_aa: CASSVGLAGVDIQYF; cdr3_nt: TGCGCCAGCAGCGTGGGACTAGCGGGGGTAGACATTCAGTACTTC
d_call: -; j_call: TRBJ2-2; v_call: TRBV24-1; clone_size: -; cdr3_aa: CATSDPQGPTTGELFF; cdr3_nt: TGTGCCACCAGTGATCCACAGGGTCCCACCACCGGGGAGCTGTTTTTT
d_call: -; j_call: TRBJ2-5; v_call: TRBV18; clone_size: -; cdr3_aa: CASSPLGSEGETQYF; cdr3_nt: TGTGCCAGCTCACCTTTGGGAAGTGAGGGAGAGACCCAGTACTTC
d_call: -; j_call: TRBJ2-7; v_call: TRBV7-6; clone_size: -; cdr3_aa: CASSLGLPLSSYEQYF; cdr3_nt: TGTGCCAGCAGCTTAGGACTACCCTTAAGCTCCTACGAGCAGTACTTC
d_call: -; j_call: TRBJ2-1; v_call: TRBV7-7; clone_size: -; cdr3_aa: CASSLNRNNEQFF; cdr3_nt: TGTGCCAGCAGCCTAAACAGGAACAATGAGCAGTTCTTC